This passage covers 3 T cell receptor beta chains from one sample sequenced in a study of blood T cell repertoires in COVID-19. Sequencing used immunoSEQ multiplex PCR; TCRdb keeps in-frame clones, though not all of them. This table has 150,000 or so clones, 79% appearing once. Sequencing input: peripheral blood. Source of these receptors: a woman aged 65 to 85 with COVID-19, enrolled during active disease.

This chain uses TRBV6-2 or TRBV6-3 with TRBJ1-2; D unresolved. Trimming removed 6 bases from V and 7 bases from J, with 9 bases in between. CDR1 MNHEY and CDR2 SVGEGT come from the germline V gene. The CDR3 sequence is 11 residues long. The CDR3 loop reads CASSDSGGYTF. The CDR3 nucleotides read TGTGCCAGCAGCGACTCGGGTGGCTACACCTTC.

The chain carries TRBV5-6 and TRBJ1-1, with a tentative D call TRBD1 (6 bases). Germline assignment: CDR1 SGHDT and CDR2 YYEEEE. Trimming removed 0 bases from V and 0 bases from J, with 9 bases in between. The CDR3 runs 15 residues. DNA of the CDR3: TGTGCCAGCAGCTTGGCCACAGGGATGAACACTGAAGCTTTCTTT. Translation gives CASSLATGMNTEAFF. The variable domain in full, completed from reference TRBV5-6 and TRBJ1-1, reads DAGVTQSPTHLIKTRGQQVTLRCSPKSGHDTVSWYQQALGQGPQFIFQYYEEEERQRGNFPDRFSGHQFPNYSSELNVNALLLGDSALYLCASSLATGMNTEAFFGQGTRLTVV.

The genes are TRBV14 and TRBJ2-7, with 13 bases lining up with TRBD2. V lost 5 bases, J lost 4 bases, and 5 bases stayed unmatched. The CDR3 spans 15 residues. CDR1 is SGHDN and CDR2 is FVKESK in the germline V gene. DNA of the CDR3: TGTGCCAGCAGCAGACTAGCGGGGGGCCCGTACGAGCAGTACTTC. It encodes CASSRLAGGPYEQYF.